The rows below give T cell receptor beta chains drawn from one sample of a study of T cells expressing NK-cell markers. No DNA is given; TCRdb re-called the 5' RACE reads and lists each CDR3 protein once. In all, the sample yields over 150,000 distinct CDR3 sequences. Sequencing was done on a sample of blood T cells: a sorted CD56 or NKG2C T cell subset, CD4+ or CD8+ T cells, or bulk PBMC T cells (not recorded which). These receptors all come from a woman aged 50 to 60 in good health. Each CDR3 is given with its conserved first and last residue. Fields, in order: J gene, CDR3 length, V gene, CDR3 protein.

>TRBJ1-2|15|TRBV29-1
CSVEWSAITNYGYTF
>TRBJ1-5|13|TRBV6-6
CASSRPGNQPQHF
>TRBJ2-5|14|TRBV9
CASSDGLAPETQYF
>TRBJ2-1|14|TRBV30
CAWKMTTPYNEQFF
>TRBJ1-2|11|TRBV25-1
CASLGLVGYTF
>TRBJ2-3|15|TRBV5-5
CASSLAAGRADTQYF
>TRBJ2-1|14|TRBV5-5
CASSLILGDNEQFF
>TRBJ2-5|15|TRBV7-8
CASSSRDRGQETQYF
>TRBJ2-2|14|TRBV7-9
CASSPILNTGELFF
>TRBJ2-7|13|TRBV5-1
CASSTGQTYEQYF
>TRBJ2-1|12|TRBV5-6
CASSSVSDEQFF
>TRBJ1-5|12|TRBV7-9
CASSGGAQPQHF
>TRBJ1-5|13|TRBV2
CASSVGAGQPQHF
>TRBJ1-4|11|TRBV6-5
CASSNREKLFF
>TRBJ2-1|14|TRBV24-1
CATSDLLINNEQFF
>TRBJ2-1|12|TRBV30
CAWKGDVDEQFF
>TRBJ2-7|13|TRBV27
CASSLGQPYEQYF
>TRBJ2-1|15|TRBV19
CASSIIGEVGDEQFF
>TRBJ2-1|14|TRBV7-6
CASSLEVLNNEQFF
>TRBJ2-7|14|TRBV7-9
CASSLSRDSYEQYF
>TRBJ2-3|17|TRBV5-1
CASSFGTSGMSTDTQYF
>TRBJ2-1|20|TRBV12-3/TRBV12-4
CASSTHGAGGGEYTYNEQFF
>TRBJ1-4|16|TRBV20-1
CSARDRSAGLNEKLFF
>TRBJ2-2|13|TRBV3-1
CASSPKGTGELFF
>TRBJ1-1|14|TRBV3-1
CASSQEGWGTEAFF
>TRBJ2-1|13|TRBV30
CAWSSQGYNEQFF
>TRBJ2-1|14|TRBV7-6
CASSLAGTYNEQFF
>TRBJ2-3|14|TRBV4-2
CASSQDSVEDTQYF
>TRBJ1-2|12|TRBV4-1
CASRGQDDGYTF
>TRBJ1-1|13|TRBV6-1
CASTNGGGHIAFF
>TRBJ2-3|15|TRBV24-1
CATSDQGTRTDTQYF
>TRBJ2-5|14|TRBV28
CASRLDGGQETQYF
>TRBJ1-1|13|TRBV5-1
CASSPEGEVEAFF
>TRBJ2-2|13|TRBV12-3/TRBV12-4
CASSYTVDGELFF
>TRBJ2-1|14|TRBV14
CASRSGPGYNEQFF